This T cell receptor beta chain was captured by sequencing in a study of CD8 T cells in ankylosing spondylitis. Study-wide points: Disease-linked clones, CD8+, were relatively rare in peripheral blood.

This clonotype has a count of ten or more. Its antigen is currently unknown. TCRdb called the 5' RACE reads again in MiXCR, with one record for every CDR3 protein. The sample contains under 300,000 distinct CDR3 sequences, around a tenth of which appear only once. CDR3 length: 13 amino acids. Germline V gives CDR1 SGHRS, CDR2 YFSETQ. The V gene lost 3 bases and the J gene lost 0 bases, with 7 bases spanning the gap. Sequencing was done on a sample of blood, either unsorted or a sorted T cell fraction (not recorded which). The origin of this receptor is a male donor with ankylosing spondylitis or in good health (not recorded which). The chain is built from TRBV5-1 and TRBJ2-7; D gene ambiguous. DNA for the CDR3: TGCGCCAGCAGCTCCCGTTACTCCTACGAGCAGTACTTC. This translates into CASSSRYSYEQYF.